A single sample gave rise to the 17 T cell receptor beta chains below, sequenced in a study of T cell responses to AZD1222 COVID-19 vaccine. Clones were read by immunoSEQ multiplex PCR, and TCRdb kept only the in-frame ones, dropping some. The sample carries about 67,000 clones, around four fifths recorded once. The sample here was peripheral blood, taken on day 0 of AZD1222 vaccination. These receptor sequences come from an adult in good health.

V usage is TRBV2 and J usage is TRBJ1-1, with 11 bases lining up with TRBD1. Germline V gene lookup returns CDR1 SNHLY and CDR2 FYNNEI. V trimming: 6 bases; J trimming: 5 bases; junction bases outside the gene matches: 2. The CDR3 consists of 13 residues. The CDR3 DNA is TGTGCCAGCAGGGGGACAGGGGGGACTGAAGCTTTCTTT. It translates to CASRGTGGTEAFF.

The CDR3 here is CASSGQWNTEAFF. As DNA, the CDR3 is TGTGCCAGTAGTGGACAGTGGAACACTGAAGCTTTCTTT. V is TRBV19 and J is TRBJ1-1; D possibly corresponds to TRBD1 (6 bases). Germline CDR1 LNHDA, CDR2 SQIVND (reference sequence). The CDR3 contains 13 residues. With 5 bases removed from V and 1 base from J, the gap between germline ends came to 8 bases.

This clone was observed once. The chain joins TRBV5-1 to TRBJ1-1; D call uncertain. Trimming took off 2 bases at V and 7 bases at J, with 9 bases between the two ends. The CDR3 covers 12 residues. Per the germline V gene, CDR1 is SGHRS and CDR2 is YFSETQ. The CDR3 DNA reads as TGCGCCAGCAGCTTAGGTAGTAGTGAAGCTTTCTTT. Protein product: CASSLGSSEAFF.

This chain joins TRBV4-3 and TRBJ2-1; D not certain. The V gene lost 2 bases and the J gene lost 5 bases, with 13 bases spanning the gap. This CDR3 is 15 amino acids long. Germline CDR1 and CDR2: LGHNA and YSLEER. The CDR3 reads CASSQRKGGHNEQFF. The CDR3 DNA reads as TGCGCCAGCAGCCAAAGGAAGGGCGGCCACAATGAGCAGTTCTTC.

The CDR3 reads CASSPEASYGYTF. The CDR3 DNA reads as TGTGCCAGCAGCCCTGAGGCCTCTTATGGCTACACCTTC. V and J are TRBV7-9 and TRBJ1-2; unclear D gene. The ends were cut back, 5 bases at V and 5 bases at J, with 12 bases in the middle. The CDR3 is 13 amino acids. CDR1 is SEHNR and CDR2 is FQNEAQ in the germline V gene (reference sequence).

This sequence joins TRBV28 and TRBJ1-5, with unresolved D. The CDR3 has 13 residues. In germline, CDR1 is MDHEN, CDR2 SYDVKM. Trimming removed 0 bases at V and 6 bases at J, with 6 bases between. The CDR3 nucleotides are TGTGCCAGCAGTTTATGGGTAGGTCAGCCCCAGCATTTT. Its protein product is CASSLWVGQPQHF. Combining the CDR3 with reference TRBV28 and TRBJ1-5 gives the whole variable domain DVKVTQSSRYLVKRTGEKVFLECVQDMDHENMFWYRQDPGLGLRLIYFSYDVKMKEKGDIPEGYSVSREKKERFSLILESASTNQTSMYLCASSLWVGQPQHFGDGTRLSIL.

There are a few counts of this clone. V gene TRBV19 combines with J gene TRBJ1-2; 7 nucleotides line up with TRBD1. The CDR3 covers 15 residues. Germline V gene lookup returns CDR1 LNHDA and CDR2 SQIVND (reference sequence). V dropped 6 bases and J dropped 4; count of bases not matched to a gene: 11. The CDR3: CASRPIQGPVYGYTF. For the CDR3, the DNA is TGTGCCAGTAGGCCAATACAGGGGCCGGTCTATGGCTACACCTTC.

This clone was recorded a few times. The chain uses TRBV19 and TRBJ1-2; 7 bases map to TRBD1. The V gene's germline CDR1 is LNHDA and CDR2 SQIVND (reference sequence). The CDR3 consists of 15 residues. The ends lost 3 bases at V and 4 bases at J; junction bases unmatched: 8. CDR3 bases: TGTGCCAGTAGTATCGAAGGGGGCTTTATCTATGGCTACACCTTC. This translates into CASSIEGGFIYGYTF.

The chain's CDR3 is CASSTLDPGRPNSNQPQHF. CDR3 sequence (DNA): TGTGCCAGCAGCACCTTAGACCCCGGACGGCCGAATAGCAATCAGCCCCAGCATTTT. The rearrangement links TRBV7-9 to TRBJ1-5; D not certain. This CDR3 spans 19 amino acids. CDR1 SEHNR and CDR2 FQNEAQ come from the germline V gene (reference sequence). Trimming removed 5 bases at V and 0 bases at J, with 23 bases between. Full variable domain (missing parts from reference TRBV7-9 and TRBJ1-5): DTGVSQNPRHKITKRGQNVTFRCDPISEHNRLYWYRQTLGQGPEFLTYFQNEAQLEKSRLLSDRFSAERPKGSFSTLEIQRTEQGDSAMYLCASSTLDPGRPNSNQPQHFGDGTRLSIL.

This clone showed up just a few times. A read error may produce the germline difference seen at one junction end. This chain links TRBV5-6 with TRBJ1-2; 7 bases are a match to TRBD1. The germline gives CDR1 SGHDT, CDR2 YYEEEE. The CDR3 contains 14 residues. The CDR3 bases are TGTGCCAGCAGATTGGGACAGACCAGTTATGGCTACACCTTC. Translated, it gives CASRLGQTSYGYTF.

The chain is built from TRBV2 and TRBJ1-5; D is unclear. The CDR3 runs to 14 residues. V dropped 4 bases and J dropped 0 bases, with 7 bases sitting between them. Germline CDR1 SNHLY, CDR2 FYNNEI. CDR3 loop: CASSAVSSNQPQHF. CDR3 DNA: TGTGCCAGCAGTGCAGTGTCTAGCAATCAGCCCCAGCATTTT.

The V gene is TRBV28, the J gene TRBJ1-1; TRBD1 aligns across 9 bases. This CDR3 is built from 12 residues. With 8 bases clipped from V and 5 bases from J, the junction kept 3 bases outside the gene matches. CDR1 and CDR2 (germline): MDHEN, SYDVKM. CDR3 DNA sequence: TGTGCCAGCTCGACAGGGGGGACTGAAGCTTTCTTT. This codes for CASSTGGTEAFF.

The V and J genes are TRBV7-8 and TRBJ1-2; TRBD1 is a possible D gene (5 bases). Germline assignment: CDR1 SGHVS and CDR2 FQNEAQ. Trimming left V 5 bases short and J 4 bases short, with 8 bases between. The CDR3 covers 12 residues. CDR3 sequence (DNA): TGTGCCAGCAGCATTGACAGCTATGGCTACACCTTC. It codes for CASSIDSYGYTF.

The chain combines TRBV14 with TRBJ1-2; no reliable D call. The V gene lost 0 bases and the J gene lost 4 bases, with 6 bases spanning the gap. From germline, CDR1 is SGHDN and CDR2 FVKESK. This CDR3 comprises 13 residues. The CDR3: CASSQDRTYGYTF. Here the CDR3 DNA reads TGTGCCAGCAGCCAAGACCGGACCTATGGCTACACCTTC.

The chain is built from TRBV27 and TRBJ1-2; TRBD1 might be the D (5 bases). V lost 6 bases, J lost 1 base, and 12 bases lay in between. Germline V lookup: CDR1 MNHEY, CDR2 SMNVEV (reference sequence). The CDR3 has 14 residues. This chain's CDR3 is CASSSQGSNYGYTF. The CDR3 DNA follows: TGTGCCAGCAGCTCTCAGGGTAGTAACTATGGCTACACCTTC.

The rearrangement uses TRBV9 and TRBJ2-7, with 12 bases that match TRBD1. The junction had 14 bases not matched to a gene; V was cut back by 5 bases and J by 2 bases. The CDR3 consists of 18 residues. Germline V gene lookup returns CDR1 SGDLS and CDR2 YYNGEE. CDR3 coding DNA: TGTGCCAGCAGGGGGACAGGGGGCAGTGCGGGCTTCCCCTACGAGCAGTACTTC. Its translation is CASRGTGGSAGFPYEQYF.

The chain is built from TRBV4-3 and TRBJ1-5; no reliable D call. This CDR3 contains 17 residues. V gave up 0 bases and J gave up 0 bases, with 12 bases separating them. Germline values: CDR1 LGHNA, CDR2 YSLEER. The CDR3 sequence: CASSQDLVSLSNQPQHF. The CDR3 coding sequence is TGCGCCAGCAGCCAAGATCTCGTGAGTCTTAGCAATCAGCCCCAGCATTTT.